This T cell receptor (beta chain) was identified during a study of T cell responses to AZD1222 COVID-19 vaccine. Comment on this clone: Its target is not known.

Assay: immunoSEQ multiplex PCR; the TCRdb copy retains only in-frame clones and omits some. The sample includes about 99,000 clones, approximately 89% of them seen just once. The CDR3 covers 14 residues. General study points: Among vaccine-associated CD4 TCRs, coverage spanned spike, with dominance at 160-218 and 743-854. Clonal diversity was possibly underestimated, and the donors were mostly white British, with more females.

The source of this sequence is an adult who received the MenACWY meningococcal vaccine as a control. Sequenced here: peripheral blood, sampled 28 days after the second dose of the MenACWY control vaccine. The rearrangement uses TRBV21-1 and TRBJ1-2; the D call in the table, TRBD1, was not verified against the DNA. TRBV21-1 corresponds to a pseudogene. CDR3 nucleotides: TGTGCCAGCAACCCGGGACAGGGGGATAAAGGCTACACCTTC. It codes for CASNPGQGDKGYTF.